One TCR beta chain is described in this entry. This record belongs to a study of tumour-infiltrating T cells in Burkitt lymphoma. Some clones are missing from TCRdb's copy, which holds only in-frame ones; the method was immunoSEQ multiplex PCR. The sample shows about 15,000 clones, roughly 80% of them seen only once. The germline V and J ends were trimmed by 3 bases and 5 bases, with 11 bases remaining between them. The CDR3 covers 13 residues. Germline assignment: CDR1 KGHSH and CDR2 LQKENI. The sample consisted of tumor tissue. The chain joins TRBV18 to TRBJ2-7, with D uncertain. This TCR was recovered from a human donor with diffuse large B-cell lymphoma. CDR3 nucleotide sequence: TGTGCCAGCTCACCCTCAGAGGTTCACGAGCAGTACGTC. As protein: CASSPSEVHEQYV.